The rows below give T cell receptor beta chains drawn from one sample of a study of shared clonotypes between healthy human individuals. The table came from immunoSEQ multiplex PCR; TCRdb's copy has only in-frame clones and leaves some out. Seen here are hundreds of thousands of clones, around 96% observed once, and the top ten hold roughly 0.1%. Sequencing was carried out using naive CD8+ T cells sorted from blood. The receptors shown here come from a woman in her 30s in good health. The conserved cysteine and the conserved F or W are not part of the CDR3 here. The D gene is left open where the match is weak.

d_call: -
v_call: TRBV27
cdr3_aa: ASSLSVYNYGYT

d_call: -
v_call: TRBV13
cdr3_aa: ASSPGLIPYEQY

d_call: -
v_call: TRBV27
cdr3_aa: ASSSLRGRGGEDEQY

d_call: -
v_call: TRBV7-9
cdr3_aa: ASSLVRGYNEQF

d_call: -
v_call: TRBV11-2
cdr3_aa: ASSLGAEAF

d_call: -
v_call: TRBV27
cdr3_aa: ASSLLRGQETQY

d_call: -
v_call: TRBV7-9
cdr3_aa: ASSRTTANYGYT

d_call: -
v_call: TRBV27
cdr3_aa: ASSSIHEQF

d_call: -
v_call: TRBV28
cdr3_aa: ASSLQGPEQF

d_call: -
v_call: TRBV14
cdr3_aa: ASSQEWLAGENEQF

d_call: -
v_call: TRBV10-3
cdr3_aa: AISEYPEVRNTEAF

d_call: -
v_call: TRBV4-1
cdr3_aa: ASSRSSGANVLT

d_call: TRBD2
v_call: TRBV6-5
cdr3_aa: ASSSSGGDTQY

d_call: -
v_call: TRBV6-1
cdr3_aa: ASRGRPGEQF

d_call: TRBD2
v_call: TRBV5-1
cdr3_aa: ASSLAASGSWETQY

d_call: -
v_call: TRBV4-1
cdr3_aa: ASSQERGNTGELF

d_call: TRBD2
v_call: TRBV27
cdr3_aa: ASSPRPSGRKETQY

d_call: TRBD2
v_call: TRBV28
cdr3_aa: ASSFSGEGWEETQY

d_call: -
v_call: TRBV2
cdr3_aa: ASVIRGTIETQY

d_call: -
v_call: TRBV28
cdr3_aa: ASSFEDEQY

d_call: -
v_call: TRBV28
cdr3_aa: ASSWPGQANYGYT

d_call: -
v_call: TRBV6-1
cdr3_aa: ASANGVSCEQY

d_call: TRBD1
v_call: TRBV28
cdr3_aa: ASSDRGYEQY

d_call: -
v_call: TRBV27
cdr3_aa: ASSLMGANTEAF